This T cell receptor beta chain was profiled in a study of PD-1 blockade in classical Hodgkin lymphoma. Background on the study: Patients were administered nivolumab (3 mg/kg intravenously) every 2 weeks. Whole-study findings and limits: A significant rise in TCR diversity by C4D1 was seen for CD4+ but not CD8+ cells.

Sequencing used immunoSEQ multiplex PCR; TCRdb keeps in-frame clones, though not all of them. The profile shows about 50,000 clones, about three quarters of them singletons. The CDR3 is 13 amino acids. V lost 2 bases, J lost 7 bases, and 4 bases stayed unmatched. Germline CDR1 is GTSNPN and CDR2 is SVGIG (reference sequence). Autologous stem cell transplantation was followed by relapse in every patient, and brentuximab vedotin exposure varied. With regard to this clone: Antigen: not known.

Sequencing used peripheral blood mononuclear cells (PBMCs), obtained at baseline. The chain carries TRBV30 and TRBJ1-4; 7 bases agree with TRBD1. The TCR was taken from a human donor with classical Hodgkin lymphoma. CDR3 amino acids: CAWSRGPGEKLFF. CDR3 sequence (DNA): TGTGCCTGGAGTAGGGGGCCTGGTGAAAAACTGTTTTTT.